This T cell receptor (beta chain) originates from a study of control samples from healthy donors and cancer patients. Clones were sequenced by immunoSEQ multiplex PCR, and TCRdb holds only the in-frame ones, with some missing. The sample contains around 95,000 clones, approximately 84% of which appear only once. This CDR3 has 15 residues. The ends were cut back, 6 bases at V and 3 bases at J, with 17 bases in the middle. The germline CDR1 and CDR2 sequences are MNHEY and SVGAGI. The material sequenced was blood. The receptor was derived from a woman in her fifties or sixties in good health. The chain joins TRBV6-5 to TRBJ1-2; a weak D match, TRBD1 (5 bases). Written as DNA, the CDR3 is TGTGCCAGCAGCGCTGTCCTGGCGGGGGACTATGGCTACACCTTC. Its translation is CASSAVLAGDYGYTF.